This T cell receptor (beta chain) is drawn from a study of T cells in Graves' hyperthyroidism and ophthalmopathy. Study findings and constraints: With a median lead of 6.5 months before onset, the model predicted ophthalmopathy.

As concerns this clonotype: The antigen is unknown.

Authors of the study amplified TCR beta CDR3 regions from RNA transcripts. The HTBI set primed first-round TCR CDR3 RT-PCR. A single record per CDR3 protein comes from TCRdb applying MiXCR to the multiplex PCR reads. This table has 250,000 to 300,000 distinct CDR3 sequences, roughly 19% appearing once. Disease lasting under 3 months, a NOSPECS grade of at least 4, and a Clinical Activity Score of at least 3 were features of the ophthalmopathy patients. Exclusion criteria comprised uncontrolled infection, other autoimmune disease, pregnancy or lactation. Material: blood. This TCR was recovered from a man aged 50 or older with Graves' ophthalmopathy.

CDR3 residues: CASSLEGFQPQHF. CDR3 bases: TGTGCCAGCAGCTTGGAGGGGTTTCAGCCCCAGCATTTT. The chain couples TRBV7-6 to TRBJ1-5; tentative D call: TRBD1 (5 bases). Trimming cost V 3 bases and J 6 bases, with 9 bases left between them. Germline-derived CDR1 and CDR2 are SGHVS and FNYEAQ. The CDR3 totals 13 residues.